These 3 T cell receptor beta chains were sequenced from one sample in a study of blood T cells in healthy people across ages (dated by TCRdb to between 2015 and 2017). Receptors were amplified or captured by 5' RACE. The sequencing machine was an Illumina HiSeq 2500. A second PCR of about 6 to 11 cycles was performed with a sample-barcoded 5' primer and a J-beta primer mix. The public reads were reanalyzed by TCRdb: fastp trimming at Q25, MiXCR alignment, in-frame beta chains only. Under each unique CDR3 protein, matching rows form one entry showing the most common genes and DNA. In all, the sample holds hundreds of thousands of distinct CDR3 sequences, and under 65% of those were seen once. The ten largest clones capture 35% to 40% of the sample. Sequences were obtained from blood. These receptors originate from a man aged 55 to 70 in good health.

V usage is TRBV6-5 and J usage is TRBJ2-2, with 8 bases fitting TRBD1. Germline assignment: CDR1 MNHEY and CDR2 SVGAGI. V trimming: 2 bases; J trimming: 7 bases; junction bases outside the gene matches: 9. The CDR3 has 16 amino acids. The DNA of the CDR3 is TGTGCCAGCAGTTACGACGGTCCAGGGGGCTTCGGGGAGCTGTTTTTT. Encoded protein: CASSYDGPGGFGELFF.

This chain uses TRBV6-6 with TRBJ2-4, with D possibly matching TRBD2 (7 bases). CDR3 length equals 14 residues. Germline loops: CDR1 MNHNY, CDR2 SVGAGI (reference sequence). Trimming shortened V by 7 bases and J by 8 bases, and 18 bases separated the two germline ends. As DNA, the CDR3 is TGTGCCAGCACCTACCGGGGGGCGTGGGACATTCAGTACTTC. The encoded protein is CASTYRGAWDIQYF.

J is TRBJ2-6 and V is TRBV4-3, with a weak D call TRBD1 (6 bases). The CDR3 runs 16 residues. Trimming stripped 0 bases from V and 4 bases from J, with 10 bases between. Germline-derived CDR1 and CDR2 are LGHNA and YSLEER. The chain's CDR3 is CASSQERGYGANVLTF. In DNA, the CDR3 is TGCGCCAGCAGCCAAGAAAGGGGGTACGGGGCCAACGTCCTGACTTTC.